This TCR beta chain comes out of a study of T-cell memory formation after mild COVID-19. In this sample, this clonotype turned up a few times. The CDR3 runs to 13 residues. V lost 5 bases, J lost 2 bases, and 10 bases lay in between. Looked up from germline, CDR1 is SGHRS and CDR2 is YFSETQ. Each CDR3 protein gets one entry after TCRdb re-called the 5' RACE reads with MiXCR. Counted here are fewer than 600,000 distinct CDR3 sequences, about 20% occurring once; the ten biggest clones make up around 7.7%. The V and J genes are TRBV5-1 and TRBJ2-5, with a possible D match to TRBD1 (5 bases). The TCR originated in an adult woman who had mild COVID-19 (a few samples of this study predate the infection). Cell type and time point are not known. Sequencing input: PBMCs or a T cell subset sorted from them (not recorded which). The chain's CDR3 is CASRDTRQETQYF. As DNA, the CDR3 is TGCGCCAGCAGGGACACACGACAAGAGACCCAGTACTTC.